The next 27 T cell receptor beta chains were all read from a single sample in a study of cytomegalovirus exposure and HLA in healthy donors. The PCR was carried out with 60 Vbeta primers and 13 Jbeta primers. The method was immunoSEQ multiplex PCR; TCRdb's version includes in-frame clones alone and lacks a portion of them. Of nearly 300,000 clones listed, roughly 85% are singletons. Sequencing was carried out using PBMCs. The source is a man between 40 and 49 years old in good health and CMV-seropositive.

This clone was recorded only once. V usage is TRBV5-5 and J usage is TRBJ2-2; a weak D match, TRBD2 (6 bases). V was cut by 3 bases and J by 4 bases, with 10 bases left in between. This CDR3 is 14 amino acids long. Germline V gene lookup returns CDR1 SGHKS and CDR2 YYEKEE (reference sequence). The CDR3 DNA follows: TGTGCCAGCAGCTCGGGACTTATCACCGGGGAGCTGTTTTTT. It specifies CASSSGLITGELFF.

This sequence joins TRBV28 and TRBJ1-1; D unclear. Trimming took 1 base from V and 0 from J, leaving 9 bases between them. The CDR3 runs to 15 residues. CDR1 and CDR2 from the germline V gene are MDHEN and SYDVKM. CDR3 DNA: TGTGCCAGCAGTTTATCTCCAGACATGAACACTGAAGCTTTCTTT. Residues: CASSLSPDMNTEAFF.

The chain links TRBV9 to TRBJ2-3; the D gene is possibly TRBD2 (6 bases). The CDR3 spans 14 residues. The V gene lost 4 bases and the J gene lost 4 bases, with 13 bases spanning the gap. Germline CDR1 SGDLS, CDR2 YYNGEE. This chain's CDR3 is CASSPAGWADTQYF. For the CDR3, the DNA is TGTGCCAGCAGCCCCGCGGGATGGGCAGATACGCAGTATTTT.

In its sample, this clone was seen once. This chain uses TRBV6-1 with TRBJ2-5; 8 bases are shared with TRBD1. From germline, CDR1 is MNHNS and CDR2 SASEGT. The trim removed 6 bases at V and 4 bases at J, leaving 4 bases unmatched. The CDR3 loop spans 13 amino acids. The CDR3 DNA follows: TGTGCCAGCAGGAAGACAGGGGCAGAGACCCAGTACTTC. This encodes CASRKTGAETQYF.

This clone was counted a few times. The chain couples TRBV5-4 to TRBJ1-1; the match to TRBD1 covers 8 bases. The V segment lost 4 bases and the J segment 1 base; nucleotides outside the gene matches: 3. Germline V gene sequence: CDR1 SGHNT, CDR2 YYREEE (reference sequence). CDR3 length: 14 amino acids. For the CDR3, the DNA is TGTGCCAGCAGCAAGGACAGGGAGAACACTGAAGCTTTCTTT. As protein: CASSKDRENTEAFF.

The chain joins TRBV5-1 to TRBJ2-7, with a possible D match to TRBD2 (5 bases). Germline V lookup: CDR1 SGHRS, CDR2 YFSETQ. The ends were cut back, 0 bases at V and 4 bases at J, with 11 bases in the middle. The CDR3 has 14 residues. Written as DNA, the CDR3 is TGCGCCAGCAGCTTGGTTCGGGGTTCGTACGAGCAGTACTTC. It is translated as CASSLVRGSYEQYF.

This rearrangement joins TRBV19 to TRBJ1-5, with D possibly TRBD1 on 6 matching bases. This CDR3 contains 14 residues. V was cut by 7 bases and J by 6 bases, with 16 bases left in between. Germline CDR1 reads LNHDA; CDR2 reads SQIVND (reference sequence). The CDR3 DNA reads TGTGCCAGTAAACCGGGAGGACAGATTCAGCCCCAGCATTTT. Its protein is CASKPGGQIQPQHF.

The gene calls are TRBV28 and TRBJ1-2; the match to TRBD1 covers 8 bases. Germline trimming cut 6 bases from V and 0 bases from J; bases unmatched to any gene: 15. The CDR3 runs 18 residues. Germline CDR1 reads MDHEN; CDR2 reads SYDVKM. In DNA form, the CDR3 reads TGTGCCAGCAGCCCCGGGACAGGCTTTGGTTCGGCTAACTATGGCTACACCTTC. Protein: CASSPGTGFGSANYGYTF.

The J gene is TRBJ2-5, the V gene TRBV27; 10 nucleotides agree with TRBD2. Germline CDR1 reads MNHEY; CDR2 reads SMNVEV (reference sequence). With 2 bases clipped from V and 4 bases from J, the junction kept 7 bases outside the gene matches. This CDR3 has 16 residues. This CDR3 is CASSLLASGRRETQYF. As DNA, the CDR3 is TGTGCCAGCAGTTTACTGGCTAGCGGGAGAAGAGAGACCCAGTACTTC.

The chain employs TRBV5-3 and TRBJ2-4; 7 bases match TRBD2. TRBV5-3 qualifies as an ORF whose function is uncertain. V was clipped by 0 bases and J by 5 bases; unmatched bases: 5. The CDR3 has 15 residues. Written as DNA, the CDR3 is TGTGCCAGAAGCTTGGGTCCGGGGGGAGAAAACATTCAGTACTTC. It codes for CARSLGPGGENIQYF.

This sequence joins TRBV30 and TRBJ2-5; D unclear. The J call could be wrong; TRBJ2-7 is a better fit for the DNA end. Germline-derived CDR1 and CDR2 are GTSNPN and SVGIG (reference sequence). The CDR3 loop spans 13 amino acids. CDR3 in amino acids: CAWSVRVTYEQYF. CDR3 nucleotides: TGTGCCTGGAGTGTACGCGTCACCTACGAGCAGTACTTC.

This chain uses TRBV4-1 with TRBJ2-2; D not certain. The CDR3 contains 14 residues. V lost 2 bases and J lost 7, with 11 bases in between. Germline V gene data show CDR1 as MGHRA and CDR2 as YSYEKL. The CDR3 reads CASSQYQDFGELFF. CDR3 DNA: TGCGCCAGCAGCCAATACCAGGATTTCGGGGAGCTGTTTTTT.

The V call is TRBV6-5, the J call TRBJ2-1; D may be TRBD2 (5 bases). This CDR3 has 11 residues. Germline loops: CDR1 MNHEY, CDR2 SVGAGI. Trimming pared 6 bases from V and 9 bases from J, leaving 9 bases between. The CDR3: CASRTISEQFF. Here the CDR3 DNA reads TGTGCCAGCAGGACTATTAGTGAGCAGTTCTTC.

This chain uses TRBV19 with TRBJ1-1, with D unclear. This CDR3 region has 14 residues. The V and J ends lost 4 bases and 0 bases respectively, with 9 bases between them. Germline V gene sequence: CDR1 LNHDA, CDR2 SQIVND (reference sequence). The DNA of the CDR3 is TGTGCCAGTAGTAACGGTTTACTGAACACTGAAGCTTTCTTT. Amino acid sequence: CASSNGLLNTEAFF.

J is TRBJ2-1 and V is TRBV9, with D maybe TRBD2 (6 bases). Germline CDR1 is SGDLS and CDR2 is YYNGEE. This CDR3 region has 16 residues. Trimming took off 4 bases at V and 0 bases at J, with 14 bases between the two ends. Here the CDR3 DNA reads TGTGCCAGCAGCTCGACGGGAGTTCGCTCCTACAATGAGCAGTTCTTC. Translation: CASSSTGVRSYNEQFF.

This rearrangement joins TRBV4-3 to TRBJ2-5; 14 positions match TRBD2. The assigned J gene may be wrong: the sequence end matches TRBJ2-7 better. This CDR3 comprises 16 residues. CDR1 LGHNA and CDR2 YSLEER come from the germline V gene. The CDR3 protein is CASSRLTSGRANEQYF. The CDR3, as DNA: TGCGCCAGCAGCCGCTTGACTAGCGGGAGGGCCAACGAGCAGTACTTC.

The chain employs TRBV5-1 and TRBJ2-1; D is perhaps TRBD2 (7 bases). Germline CDR1 SGHRS, CDR2 YFSETQ. Trimming removed 5 bases from V and 0 bases from J, with 15 bases in between. The CDR3 runs to 16 residues. CDR3 in amino acids: CASSKAGASSYNEQFF. In DNA, the CDR3 is TGCGCCAGCAGTAAGGCGGGGGCCAGCTCCTACAATGAGCAGTTCTTC.

The chain links TRBV9 to TRBJ2-1, with 15 nucleotides matching TRBD2. There are 17 residues in the CDR3. V lost 4 bases to trimming and J lost 1 base; unmatched junction nucleotides: 3. Germline CDR1 and CDR2: SGDLS and YYNGEE. This chain's CDR3 is CASSPGTSGRSYNEQFF. The CDR3 region has the DNA TGTGCCAGCAGCCCGGGGACTAGCGGGAGGTCCTACAATGAGCAGTTCTTC.

The chain carries TRBV27 and TRBJ2-5; perhaps TRBD1 as D (5 bases). The end of the DNA is better explained by TRBJ2-7, so the J call may be wrong. This CDR3 spans 15 amino acids. Germline loops: CDR1 MNHEY, CDR2 SMNVEV (reference sequence). The CDR3 is CASSSLGKGPTEQYF. Written as DNA, the CDR3 is TGTGCCAGCAGTTCCTTGGGGAAGGGGCCCACCGAGCAGTACTTC.

The gene calls are TRBV28 and TRBJ2-1; the match to TRBD2 covers 9 bases. CDR1 is MDHEN, CDR2 SYDVKM, per germline. J was trimmed by 7 bases and V by 5 bases; bases with no gene match: 9. This CDR3 spans 15 amino acids. DNA for the CDR3: TGTGCCAGCAGTCCCGGGACTAGCCACAGGAATGAGCAGTTCTTC. It encodes CASSPGTSHRNEQFF.

V is TRBV4-3 and J is TRBJ2-3, with 8 bases identical to TRBD1. J lost 2 bases, V lost 0 bases, and 10 bases had no gene match. Germline V gene data show CDR1 as LGHNA and CDR2 as YSLEER. CDR3 length: 18 amino acids. CDR3 DNA: TGCGCCAGCAGCCAAGAAGAATTAGCGACAGGGGACACAGATACGCAGTATTTT. Its protein is CASSQEELATGDTDTQYF.

The J gene is TRBJ2-3, the V gene TRBV15; a weak D match, TRBD2 (6 bases). Germline V gene lookup returns CDR1 LNHNV and CDR2 YYDKDF (reference sequence). The CDR3 length is 15 residues. Between the trimmed V and J ends, which lost 0 bases and 7 bases, there was a span of 14 bases. This chain's CDR3 is CATSRDRAGRNTQYF. In nucleotides, the CDR3 is TGTGCCACCAGCAGAGATAGGGCGGGAAGGAATACGCAGTATTTT.

The V call is TRBV4-1, the J call TRBJ2-7, with 9 bases identical to TRBD1. V lost 3 bases and J lost 4; bases outside the gene matches: 7. CDR1 is MGHRA, CDR2 YSYEKL, per germline. The CDR3 runs 15 residues. CDR3 sequence reads: CASSQPGQGKYEQYF. DNA for the CDR3: TGCGCCAGCAGCCAGCCGGGACAGGGTAAATACGAGCAGTACTTC.

On this clone: At one boundary the junction diverges from the germline segment, which might be a read error. The chain combines TRBV7-9 with TRBJ2-7; tentative D call: TRBD2 (7 bases). The CDR3 runs 17 residues. Germline loops: CDR1 SEHNR, CDR2 FQNEAQ (reference sequence). The CDR3 is CSSSLAGGGGFSYEQYF. Written as DNA, the CDR3 is TGTTCCAGCAGCTTAGCGGGCGGGGGCGGATTCTCCTACGAGCAGTACTTC. Full variable domain (remainder filled in from reference TRBV7-9 and TRBJ2-7): DTGVSQNPRHKITKRGQNVTFRCDPISEHNRLYWYRQTLGQGPEFLTYFQNEAQLEKSRLLSDRFSAERPKGSFSTLEIQRTEQGDSAMYLCSSSLAGGGGFSYEQYFGPGTRLTVT.

The chain carries TRBV27 and TRBJ2-7, with 8 positions matching TRBD1. V lost 5 bases to trimming and J lost 0 bases; unmatched junction nucleotides: 9. This CDR3 comprises 16 residues. The germline V gene has CDR1 MNHEY and CDR2 SMNVEV (reference sequence). The CDR3 bases are TGTGCCAGCAGTGCGACCTTCAGGGGGCGCTCCTACGAGCAGTACTTC. Protein sequence: CASSATFRGRSYEQYF.

The chain is built from TRBV6-5 and TRBJ1-5, with a weak D call TRBD1 (5 bases). Trimming left V 7 bases short and J 1 base short, with 11 bases between. From germline, CDR1 is MNHEY and CDR2 SVGAGI. The CDR3 is made up of 14 amino acids. The CDR3 DNA is TGTGCCAGCACCCAGGGTCCAAGCAATCAGCCCCAGCATTTT. This codes for CASTQGPSNQPQHF.

The chain employs TRBV6-6 and TRBJ2-4, with D perhaps matching TRBD2 (7 bases). Per germline, CDR1 MNHNY and CDR2 SVGAGI (reference sequence). The CDR3 has 14 residues. The ends were cut back, 7 bases at V and 5 bases at J, with 15 bases in the middle. The CDR3 bases are TGTGCCAGCAACCACAGGGAGGGACAAAACATTCAGTACTTC. It yields the protein CASNHREGQNIQYF.